Given below is one T cell receptor (beta chain) in context. The CDR3 is 14 amino acids. The ends were cut back, 0 bases at V and 5 bases at J, with 7 bases in the middle. Looked up from germline, CDR1 is SGHDN and CDR2 is FVKESK. The sample belongs to a study of shared clonotypes between healthy human individuals. The authors' processing: For the immunoSEQ data, sequences were junction-only without quality scores, so filtering differed. Generated by immunoSEQ multiplex PCR, the TCRdb table keeps only in-frame clones and is missing some. V and J calls and clone size are copied from that table; D and trimming were computed from the DNA. There are over a million clones in the sample; around 95% occur only once, and 1% to 1.5% lies in the top ten.

The chain joins TRBV14 to TRBJ2-2; D gene unclear. The clonotype originates from a young man in good health. Sequenced material: naive CD4+ T cells sorted from blood. Subset here: CD45RA+ positively selected. DNA of the CDR3: TGTGCCAGCAGCCAAGATTTCGCTACCGGGGAGCTGTTTTTT. This sequence encodes CASSQDFATGELFF.